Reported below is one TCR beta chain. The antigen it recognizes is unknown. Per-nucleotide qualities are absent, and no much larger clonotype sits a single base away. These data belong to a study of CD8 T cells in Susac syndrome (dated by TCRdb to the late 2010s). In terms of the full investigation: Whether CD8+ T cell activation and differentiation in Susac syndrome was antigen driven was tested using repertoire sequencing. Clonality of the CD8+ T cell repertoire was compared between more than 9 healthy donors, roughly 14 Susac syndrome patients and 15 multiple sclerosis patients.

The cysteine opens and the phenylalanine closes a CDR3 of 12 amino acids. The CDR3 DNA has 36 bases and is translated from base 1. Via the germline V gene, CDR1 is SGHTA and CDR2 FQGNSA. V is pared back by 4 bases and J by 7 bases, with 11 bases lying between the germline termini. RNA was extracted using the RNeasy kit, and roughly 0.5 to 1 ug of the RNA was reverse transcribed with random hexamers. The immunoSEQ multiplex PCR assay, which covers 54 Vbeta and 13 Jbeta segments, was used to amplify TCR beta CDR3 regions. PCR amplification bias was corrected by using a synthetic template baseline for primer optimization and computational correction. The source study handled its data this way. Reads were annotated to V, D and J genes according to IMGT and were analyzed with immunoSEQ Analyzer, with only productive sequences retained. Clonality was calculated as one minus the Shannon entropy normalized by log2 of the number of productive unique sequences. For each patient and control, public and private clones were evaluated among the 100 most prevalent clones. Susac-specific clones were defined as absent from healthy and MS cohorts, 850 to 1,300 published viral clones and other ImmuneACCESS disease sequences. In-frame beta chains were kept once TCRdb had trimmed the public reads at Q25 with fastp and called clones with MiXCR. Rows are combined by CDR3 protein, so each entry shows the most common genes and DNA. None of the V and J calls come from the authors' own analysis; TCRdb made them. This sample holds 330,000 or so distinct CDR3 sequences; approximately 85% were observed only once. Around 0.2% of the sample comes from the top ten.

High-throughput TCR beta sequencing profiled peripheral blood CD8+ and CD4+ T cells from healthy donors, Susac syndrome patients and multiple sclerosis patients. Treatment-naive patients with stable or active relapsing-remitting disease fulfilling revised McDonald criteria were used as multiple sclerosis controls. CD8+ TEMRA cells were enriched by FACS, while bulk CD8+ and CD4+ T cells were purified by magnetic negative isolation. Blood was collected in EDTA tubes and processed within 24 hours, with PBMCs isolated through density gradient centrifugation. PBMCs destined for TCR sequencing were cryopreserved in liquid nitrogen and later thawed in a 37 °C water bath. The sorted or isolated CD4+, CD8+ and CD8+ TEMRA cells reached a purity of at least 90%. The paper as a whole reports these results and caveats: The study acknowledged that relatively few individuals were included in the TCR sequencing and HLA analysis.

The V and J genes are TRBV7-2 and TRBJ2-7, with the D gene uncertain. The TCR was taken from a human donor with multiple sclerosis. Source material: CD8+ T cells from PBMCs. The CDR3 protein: CASSSGWAEQYF. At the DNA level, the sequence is TGTGCCAGCAGCTCCGGTTGGGCAGAGCAGTACTTC.